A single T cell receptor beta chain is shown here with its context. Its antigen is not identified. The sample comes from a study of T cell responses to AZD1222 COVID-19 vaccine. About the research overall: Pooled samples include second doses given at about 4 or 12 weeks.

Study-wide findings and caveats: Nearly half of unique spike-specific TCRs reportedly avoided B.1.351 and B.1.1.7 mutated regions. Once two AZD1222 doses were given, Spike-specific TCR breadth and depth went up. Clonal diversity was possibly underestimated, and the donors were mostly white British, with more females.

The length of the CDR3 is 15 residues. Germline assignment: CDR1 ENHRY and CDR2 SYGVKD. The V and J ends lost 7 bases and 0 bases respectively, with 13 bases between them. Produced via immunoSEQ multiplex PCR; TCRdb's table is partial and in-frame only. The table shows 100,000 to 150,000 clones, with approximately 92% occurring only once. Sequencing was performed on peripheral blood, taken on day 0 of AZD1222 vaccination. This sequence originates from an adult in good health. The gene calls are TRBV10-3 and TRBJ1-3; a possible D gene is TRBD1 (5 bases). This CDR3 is CAIMTGLHSGNTIYF. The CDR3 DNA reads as TGTGCCATCATGACGGGACTGCACTCTGGAAACACCATATATTTT.